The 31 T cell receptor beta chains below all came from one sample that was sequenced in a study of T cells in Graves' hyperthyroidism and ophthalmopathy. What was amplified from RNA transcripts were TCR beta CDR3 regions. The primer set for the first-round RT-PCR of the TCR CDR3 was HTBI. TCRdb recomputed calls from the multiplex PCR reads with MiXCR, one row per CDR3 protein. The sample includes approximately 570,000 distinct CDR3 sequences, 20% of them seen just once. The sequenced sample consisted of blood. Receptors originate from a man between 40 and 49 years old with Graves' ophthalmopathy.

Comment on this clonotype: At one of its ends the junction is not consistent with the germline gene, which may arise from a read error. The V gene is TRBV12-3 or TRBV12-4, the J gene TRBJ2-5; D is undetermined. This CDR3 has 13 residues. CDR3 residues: CDSSLGPQETQYF. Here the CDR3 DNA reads TGTGACAGCAGTTTAGGTCCACAAGAGACCCAGTACTTC.

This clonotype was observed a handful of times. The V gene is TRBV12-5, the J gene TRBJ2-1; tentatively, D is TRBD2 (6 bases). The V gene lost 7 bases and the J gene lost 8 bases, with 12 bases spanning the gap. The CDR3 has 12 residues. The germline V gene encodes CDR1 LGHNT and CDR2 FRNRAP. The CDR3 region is CASAREIDEQFF. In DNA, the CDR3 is TGTGCTAGTGCTCGGGAGATCGATGAGCAGTTCTTC.

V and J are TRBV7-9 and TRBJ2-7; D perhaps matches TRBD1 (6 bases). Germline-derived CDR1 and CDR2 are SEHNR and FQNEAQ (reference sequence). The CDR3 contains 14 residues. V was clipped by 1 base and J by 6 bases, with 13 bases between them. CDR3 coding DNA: TGTGCCAGCAGCTTAGAAGAGTCCAGGGGCGAGCAGTACTTC. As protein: CASSLEESRGEQYF.

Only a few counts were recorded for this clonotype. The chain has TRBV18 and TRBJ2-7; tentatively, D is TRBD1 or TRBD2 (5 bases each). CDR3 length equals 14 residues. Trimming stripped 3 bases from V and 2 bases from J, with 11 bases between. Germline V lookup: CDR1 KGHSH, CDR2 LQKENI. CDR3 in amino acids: CASSPGVGAYEQYF. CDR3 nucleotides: TGTGCCAGCTCACCGGGGGTCGGGGCCTACGAGCAGTACTTC.

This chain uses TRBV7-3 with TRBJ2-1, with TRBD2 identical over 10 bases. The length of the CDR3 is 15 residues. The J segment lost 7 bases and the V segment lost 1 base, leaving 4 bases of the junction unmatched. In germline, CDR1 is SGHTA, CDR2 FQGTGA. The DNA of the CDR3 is TGTGCCAGCAGCTTAATGCTAGCGGGGGTAAATGAGCAGTTCTTC. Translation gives CASSLMLAGVNEQFF.

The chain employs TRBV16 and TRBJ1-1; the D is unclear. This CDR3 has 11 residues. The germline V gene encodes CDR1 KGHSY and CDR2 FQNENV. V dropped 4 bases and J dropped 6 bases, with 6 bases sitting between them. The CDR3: CASSPNPEAFF. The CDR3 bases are TGTGCCAGCAGCCCCAACCCTGAAGCTTTCTTT.

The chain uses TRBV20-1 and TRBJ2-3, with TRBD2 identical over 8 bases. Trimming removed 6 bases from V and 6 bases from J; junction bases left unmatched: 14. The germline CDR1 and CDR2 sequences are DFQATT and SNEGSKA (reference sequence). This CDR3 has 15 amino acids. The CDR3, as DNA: TGCAGTGCAACAATCGGACGGGGGGGAATCGATACGCAGTATTTT. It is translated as CSATIGRGGIDTQYF.

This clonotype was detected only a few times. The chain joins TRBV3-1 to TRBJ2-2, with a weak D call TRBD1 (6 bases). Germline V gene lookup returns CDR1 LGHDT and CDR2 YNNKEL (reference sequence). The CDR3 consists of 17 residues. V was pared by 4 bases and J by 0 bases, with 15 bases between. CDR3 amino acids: CASSRAPGQTNTGELFF. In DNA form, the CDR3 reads TGTGCCAGCAGCCGAGCCCCGGGACAAACGAACACCGGGGAGCTGTTTTTT.

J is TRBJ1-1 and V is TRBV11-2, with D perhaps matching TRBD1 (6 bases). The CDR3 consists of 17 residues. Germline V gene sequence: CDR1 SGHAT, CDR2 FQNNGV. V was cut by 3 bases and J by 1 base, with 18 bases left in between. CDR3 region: CASSFPGGGAENTEAFF. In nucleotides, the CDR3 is TGTGCCAGCAGCTTCCCGGGGGGGGGGGCGGAGAACACTGAAGCTTTCTTT. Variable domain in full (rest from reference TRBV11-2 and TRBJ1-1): EAGVAQSPRYKIIEKRQSVAFWCNPISGHATLYWYQQILGQGPKLLIQFQNNGVVDDSQLPKDRFSAERLKGVDSTLKIQPAKLEDSAVYLCASSFPGGGAENTEAFFGQGTRLTVV.

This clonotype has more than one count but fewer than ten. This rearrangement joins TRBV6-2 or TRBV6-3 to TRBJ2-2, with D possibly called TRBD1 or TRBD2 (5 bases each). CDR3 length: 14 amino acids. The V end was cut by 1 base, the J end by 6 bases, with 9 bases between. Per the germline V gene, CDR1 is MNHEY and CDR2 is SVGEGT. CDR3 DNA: TGTGCCAGCAGTTACTTCGGGGCCGCCGGGGAGCTGTTTTTT. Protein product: CASSYFGAAGELFF.

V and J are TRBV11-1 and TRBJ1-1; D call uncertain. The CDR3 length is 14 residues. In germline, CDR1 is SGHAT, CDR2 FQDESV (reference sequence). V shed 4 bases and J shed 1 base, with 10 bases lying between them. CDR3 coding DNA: TGTGCCAGCAGCTCCGTCCTAGGGAACACTGAAGCTTTCTTT. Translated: CASSSVLGNTEAFF.

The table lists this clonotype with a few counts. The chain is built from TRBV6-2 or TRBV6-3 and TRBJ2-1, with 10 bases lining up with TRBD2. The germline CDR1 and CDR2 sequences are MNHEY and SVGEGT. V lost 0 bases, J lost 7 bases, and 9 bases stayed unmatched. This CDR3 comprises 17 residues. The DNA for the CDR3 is TGTGCCAGCAGTTACTCGAAGCTAGCGGGAGTCGGGAATGAGCAGTTCTTC. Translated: CASSYSKLAGVGNEQFF.

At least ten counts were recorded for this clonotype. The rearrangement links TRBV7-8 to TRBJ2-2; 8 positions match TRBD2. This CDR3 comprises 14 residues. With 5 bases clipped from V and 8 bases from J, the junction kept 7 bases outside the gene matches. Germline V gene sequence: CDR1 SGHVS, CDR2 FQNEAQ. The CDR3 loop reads CASSPGLAPGELFF. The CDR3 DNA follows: TGTGCCAGCAGCCCCGGACTAGCCCCGGGGGAGCTGTTTTTT.

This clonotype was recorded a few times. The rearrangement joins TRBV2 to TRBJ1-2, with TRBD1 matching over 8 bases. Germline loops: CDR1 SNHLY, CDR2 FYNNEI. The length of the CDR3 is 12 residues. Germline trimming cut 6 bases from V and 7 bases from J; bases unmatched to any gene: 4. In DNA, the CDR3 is TGTGCCAGCAGCCGGACAGGGCCTGGCTACACCTTC. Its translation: CASSRTGPGYTF.

The CDR3 DNA follows: TGTGCCAGCAGTCACCCGGAAGACCAGTACTTC. Translation: CASSHPEDQYF. This chain uses TRBV6-2 or TRBV6-3 with TRBJ2-5; unclear D gene. This CDR3 is 11 amino acids long. V lost 5 bases and J 10 bases, leaving 11 bases between the germline ends. Per the germline V gene, CDR1 is MNHEY and CDR2 is SVGEGT.

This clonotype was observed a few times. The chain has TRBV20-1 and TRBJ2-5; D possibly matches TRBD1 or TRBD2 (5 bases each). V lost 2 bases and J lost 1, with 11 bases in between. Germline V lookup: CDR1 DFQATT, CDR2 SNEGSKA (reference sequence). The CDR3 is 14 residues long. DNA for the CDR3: TGCAGTGCTAGACACCGGGACCGCCAAGAGACCCAGTACTTC. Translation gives CSARHRDRQETQYF.

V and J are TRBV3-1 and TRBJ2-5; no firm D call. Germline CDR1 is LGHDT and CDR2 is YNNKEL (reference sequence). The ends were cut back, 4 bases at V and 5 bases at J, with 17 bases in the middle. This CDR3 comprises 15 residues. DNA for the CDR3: TGTGCCAGCAGCCCCCCCCTGGCCTACGGTGAGACCCAGTACTTC. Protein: CASSPPLAYGETQYF.

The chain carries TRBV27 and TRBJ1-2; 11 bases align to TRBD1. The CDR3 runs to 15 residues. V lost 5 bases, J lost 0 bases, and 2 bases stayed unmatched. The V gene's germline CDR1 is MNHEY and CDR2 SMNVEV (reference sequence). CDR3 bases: TGTGCCAGCAGTACGGGACAGGGGGCTAACTATGGCTACACCTTC. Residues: CASSTGQGANYGYTF.

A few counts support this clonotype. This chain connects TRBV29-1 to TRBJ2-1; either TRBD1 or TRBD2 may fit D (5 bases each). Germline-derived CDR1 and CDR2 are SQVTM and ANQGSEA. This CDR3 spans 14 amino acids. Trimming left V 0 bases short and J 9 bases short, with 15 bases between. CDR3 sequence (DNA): TGCAGCGTTGAAGATACCACTAGGGGTGGTGAGCAGTTCTTC. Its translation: CSVEDTTRGGEQFF.

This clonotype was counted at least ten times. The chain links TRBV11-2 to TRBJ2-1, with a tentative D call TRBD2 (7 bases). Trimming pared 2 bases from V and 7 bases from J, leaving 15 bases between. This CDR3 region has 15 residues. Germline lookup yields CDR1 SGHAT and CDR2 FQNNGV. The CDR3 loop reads CASSLWGGGKNEQFF. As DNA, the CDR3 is TGTGCCAGCAGCTTATGGGGAGGGGGGAAGAATGAGCAGTTCTTC.

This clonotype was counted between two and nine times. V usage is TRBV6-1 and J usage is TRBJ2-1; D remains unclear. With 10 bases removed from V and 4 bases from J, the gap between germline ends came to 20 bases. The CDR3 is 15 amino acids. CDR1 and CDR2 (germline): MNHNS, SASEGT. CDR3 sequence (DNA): TGTGCCACCTCAAGGACCGAAAGGGCGTACAATGAGCAGTTCTTC. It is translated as CATSRTERAYNEQFF.

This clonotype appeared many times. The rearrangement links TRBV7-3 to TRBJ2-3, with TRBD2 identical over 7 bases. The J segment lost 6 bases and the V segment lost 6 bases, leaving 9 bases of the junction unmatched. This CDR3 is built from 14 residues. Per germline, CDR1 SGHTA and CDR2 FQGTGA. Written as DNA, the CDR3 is TGTGCCAGCAGGCAGCGGGGTGGGTTGGATACGCAGTATTTT. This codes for CASRQRGGLDTQYF.

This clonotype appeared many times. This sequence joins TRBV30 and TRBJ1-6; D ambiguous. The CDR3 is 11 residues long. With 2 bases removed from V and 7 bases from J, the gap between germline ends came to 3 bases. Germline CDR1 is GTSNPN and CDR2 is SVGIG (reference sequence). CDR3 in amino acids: CAWSRNSPLHF. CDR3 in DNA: TGTGCCTGGAGTCGGAATTCACCCCTCCACTTT.

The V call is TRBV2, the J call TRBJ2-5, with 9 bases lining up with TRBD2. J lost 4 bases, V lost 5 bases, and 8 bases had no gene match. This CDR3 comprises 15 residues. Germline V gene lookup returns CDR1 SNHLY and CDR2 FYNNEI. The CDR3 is CASSKSGTSRETQYF. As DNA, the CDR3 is TGTGCCAGCAGTAAATCCGGGACTAGCAGAGAGACCCAGTACTTC. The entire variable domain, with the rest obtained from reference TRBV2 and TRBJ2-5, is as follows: EPEVTQTPSHQVTQMGQEVILRCVPISNHLYFYWYRQILGQKVEFLVSFYNNEISEKSEIFDDQFSVERPDGSNFTLKIRSTKLEDSAMYFCASSKSGTSRETQYFGPGTRLLVL.

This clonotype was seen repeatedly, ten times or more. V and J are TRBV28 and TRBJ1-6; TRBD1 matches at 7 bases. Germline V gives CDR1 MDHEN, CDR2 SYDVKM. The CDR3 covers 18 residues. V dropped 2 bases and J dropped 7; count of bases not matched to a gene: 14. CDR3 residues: CASSLPRRWDRTNSPLHF. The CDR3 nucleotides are TGTGCCAGCAGTTTACCTCGTCGGTGGGACAGAACCAATTCACCCCTCCACTTT.

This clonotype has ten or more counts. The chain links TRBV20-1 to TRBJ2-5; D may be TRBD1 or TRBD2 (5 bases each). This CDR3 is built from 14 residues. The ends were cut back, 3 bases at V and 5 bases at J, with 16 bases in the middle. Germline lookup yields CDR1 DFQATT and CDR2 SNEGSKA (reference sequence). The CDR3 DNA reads TGCAGTGCTAGGTCCGGGGCGGCCGAGGAGACCCAGTACTTC. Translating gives CSARSGAAEETQYF.

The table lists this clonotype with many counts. The CDR3: CASSQDTRAGGYTF. CDR3 bases: TGTGCCAGCAGCCAAGATACTCGGGCAGGGGGCTACACCTTC. This sequence joins TRBV3-1 and TRBJ1-2; D might be TRBD1 (5 bases). V was cut by 0 bases and J by 8 bases, with 13 bases left in between. CDR3 length: 14 amino acids. The germline CDR1 and CDR2 sequences are LGHDT and YNNKEL (reference sequence).

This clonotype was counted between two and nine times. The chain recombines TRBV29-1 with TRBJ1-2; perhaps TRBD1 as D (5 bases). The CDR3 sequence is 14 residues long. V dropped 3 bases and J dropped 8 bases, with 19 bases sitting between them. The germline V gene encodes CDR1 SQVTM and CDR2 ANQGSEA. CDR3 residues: CSVEKRLGERGYTF. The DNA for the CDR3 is TGCAGCGTTGAGAAGCGCTTGGGGGAGCGGGGCTACACCTTC.

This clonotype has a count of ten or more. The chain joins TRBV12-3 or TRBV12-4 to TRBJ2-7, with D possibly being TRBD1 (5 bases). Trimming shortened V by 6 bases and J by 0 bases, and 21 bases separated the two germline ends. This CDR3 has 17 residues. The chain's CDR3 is CASSPTFTGAGSYEQYF. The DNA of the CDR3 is TGTGCCAGCAGCCCTACCTTTACTGGGGCAGGCTCCTACGAGCAGTACTTC.

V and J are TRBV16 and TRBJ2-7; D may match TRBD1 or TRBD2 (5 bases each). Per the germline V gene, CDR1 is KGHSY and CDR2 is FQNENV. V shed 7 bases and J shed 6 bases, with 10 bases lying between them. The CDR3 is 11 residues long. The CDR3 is CASTSGGEQYF. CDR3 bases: TGTGCCAGCACCTCTGGGGGCGAGCAGTACTTC.

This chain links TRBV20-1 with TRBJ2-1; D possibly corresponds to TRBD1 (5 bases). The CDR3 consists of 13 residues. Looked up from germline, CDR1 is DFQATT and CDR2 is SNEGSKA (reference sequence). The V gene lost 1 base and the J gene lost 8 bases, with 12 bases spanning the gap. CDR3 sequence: CSARGGPGYEQFF. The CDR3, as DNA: TGCAGTGCTAGAGGGGGTCCAGGGTATGAGCAGTTCTTC.